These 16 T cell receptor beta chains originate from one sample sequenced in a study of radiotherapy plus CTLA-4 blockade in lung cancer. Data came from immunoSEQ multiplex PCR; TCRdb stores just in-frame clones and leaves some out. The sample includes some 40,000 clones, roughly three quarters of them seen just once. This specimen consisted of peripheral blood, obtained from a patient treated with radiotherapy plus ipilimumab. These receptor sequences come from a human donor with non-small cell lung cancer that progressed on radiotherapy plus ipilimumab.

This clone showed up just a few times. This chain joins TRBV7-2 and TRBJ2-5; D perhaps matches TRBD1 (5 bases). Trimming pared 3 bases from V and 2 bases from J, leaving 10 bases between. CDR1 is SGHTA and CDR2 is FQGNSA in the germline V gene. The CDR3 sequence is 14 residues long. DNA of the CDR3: TGTGCCAGCAGCTTTTCCACAGGACAAGAGACCCAGTACTTC. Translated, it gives CASSFSTGQETQYF.

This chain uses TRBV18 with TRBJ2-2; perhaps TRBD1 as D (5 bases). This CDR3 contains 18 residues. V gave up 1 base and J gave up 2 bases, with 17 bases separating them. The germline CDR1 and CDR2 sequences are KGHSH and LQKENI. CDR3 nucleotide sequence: TGTGCCAGCTCACCACTGTCCAGGGTGTTTGGAAACACCGGGGAGCTGTTTTTT. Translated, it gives CASSPLSRVFGNTGELFF.

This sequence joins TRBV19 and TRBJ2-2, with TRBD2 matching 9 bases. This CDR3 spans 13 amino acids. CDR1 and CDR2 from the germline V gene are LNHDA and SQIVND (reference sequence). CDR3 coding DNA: TGTGGGGCGGGAGGGGGGTACACCGGGGAGCTGTTTTTT. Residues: CGAGGGYTGELFF.

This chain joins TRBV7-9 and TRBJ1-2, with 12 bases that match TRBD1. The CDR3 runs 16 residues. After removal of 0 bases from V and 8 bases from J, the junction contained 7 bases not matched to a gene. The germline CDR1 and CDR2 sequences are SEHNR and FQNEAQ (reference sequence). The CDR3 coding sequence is TGTGCCAGCAGCTTAGCCCCCGGGACAGGGGGCTGGGGCTACACCTTC. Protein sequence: CASSLAPGTGGWGYTF.

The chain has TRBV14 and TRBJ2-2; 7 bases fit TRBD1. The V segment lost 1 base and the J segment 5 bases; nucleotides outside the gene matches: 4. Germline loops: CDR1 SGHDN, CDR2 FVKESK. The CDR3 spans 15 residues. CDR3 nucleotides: TGTGCCAGCAGCCAAGGCGAGACAGGGACCGGGGAGCTGTTTTTT. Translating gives CASSQGETGTGELFF.

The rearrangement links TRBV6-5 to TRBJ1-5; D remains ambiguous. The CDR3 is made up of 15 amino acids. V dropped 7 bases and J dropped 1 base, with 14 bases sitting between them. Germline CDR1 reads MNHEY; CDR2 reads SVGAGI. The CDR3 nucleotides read TGTGCCAGCACCCGCGGTCCCGGGAGCAATCAGCCCCAGCATTTT. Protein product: CASTRGPGSNQPQHF.

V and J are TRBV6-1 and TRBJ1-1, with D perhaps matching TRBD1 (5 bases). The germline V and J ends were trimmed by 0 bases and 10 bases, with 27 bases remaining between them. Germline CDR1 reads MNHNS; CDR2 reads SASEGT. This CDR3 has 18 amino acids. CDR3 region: CASSEALRRTMKGIRAFF. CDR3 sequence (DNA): TGTGCCAGCAGTGAAGCGCTTCGACGGACAATGAAGGGGATTCGAGCTTTCTTT.

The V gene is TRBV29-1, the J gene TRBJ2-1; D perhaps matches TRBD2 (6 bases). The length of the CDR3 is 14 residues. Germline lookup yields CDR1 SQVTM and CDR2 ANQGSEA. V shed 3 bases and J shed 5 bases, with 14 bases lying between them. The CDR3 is CSVDLAGKDNEQFF. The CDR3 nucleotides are TGCAGCGTTGATTTGGCGGGGAAAGACAATGAGCAGTTCTTC.

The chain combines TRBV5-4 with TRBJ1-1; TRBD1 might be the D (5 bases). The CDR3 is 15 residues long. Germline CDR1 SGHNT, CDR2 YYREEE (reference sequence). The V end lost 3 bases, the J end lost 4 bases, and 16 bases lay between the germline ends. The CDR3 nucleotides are TGTGCCAGCAGCTCGCCAGGCCGGGGGGGCACTGAAGCTTTCTTT. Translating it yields CASSSPGRGGTEAFF.

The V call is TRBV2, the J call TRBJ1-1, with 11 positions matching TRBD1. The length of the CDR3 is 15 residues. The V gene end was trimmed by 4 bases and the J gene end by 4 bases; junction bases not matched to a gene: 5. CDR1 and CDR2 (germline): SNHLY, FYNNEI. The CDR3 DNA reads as TGTGCCAGCAGTGGGACAGGGGGCTTGAGCACTGAAGCTTTCTTT. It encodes CASSGTGGLSTEAFF.

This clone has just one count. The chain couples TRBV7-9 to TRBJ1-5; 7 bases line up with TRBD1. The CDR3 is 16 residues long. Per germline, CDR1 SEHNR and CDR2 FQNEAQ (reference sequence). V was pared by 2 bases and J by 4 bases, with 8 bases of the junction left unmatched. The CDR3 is CASSLFLTGANQPQHF. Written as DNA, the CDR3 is TGTGCCAGCAGCTTATTCTTAACAGGGGCAAATCAGCCCCAGCATTTT.

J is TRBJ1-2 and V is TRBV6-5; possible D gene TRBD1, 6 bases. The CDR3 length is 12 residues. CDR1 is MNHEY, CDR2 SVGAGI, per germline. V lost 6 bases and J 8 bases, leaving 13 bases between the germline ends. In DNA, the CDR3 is TGTGCCAGCAGCCGCACAGGGCAGGGCTACACCTTC. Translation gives CASSRTGQGYTF.

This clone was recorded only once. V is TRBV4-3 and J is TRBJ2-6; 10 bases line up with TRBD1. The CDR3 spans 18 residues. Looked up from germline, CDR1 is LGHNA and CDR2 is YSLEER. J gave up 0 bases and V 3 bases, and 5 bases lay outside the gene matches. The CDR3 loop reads CASSQTTGGISGANVLTF. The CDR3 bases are TGCGCCAGCAGCCAGACGACAGGGGGCATCTCTGGGGCCAACGTCCTGACTTTC.

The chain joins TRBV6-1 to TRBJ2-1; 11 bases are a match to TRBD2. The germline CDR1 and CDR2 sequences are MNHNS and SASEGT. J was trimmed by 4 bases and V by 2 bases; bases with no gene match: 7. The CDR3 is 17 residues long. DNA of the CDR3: TGTGCCAGCAGTGAACAGCCTAGCGGGGGGTGGTACAATGAGCAGTTCTTC. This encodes CASSEQPSGGWYNEQFF.

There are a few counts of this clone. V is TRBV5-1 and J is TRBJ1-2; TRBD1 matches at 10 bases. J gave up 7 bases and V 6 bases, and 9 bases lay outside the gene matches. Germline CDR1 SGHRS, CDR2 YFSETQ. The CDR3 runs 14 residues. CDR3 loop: CASTPATGGFGYTF. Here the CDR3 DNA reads TGCGCCAGCACCCCGGCGACAGGGGGCTTTGGCTACACCTTC.

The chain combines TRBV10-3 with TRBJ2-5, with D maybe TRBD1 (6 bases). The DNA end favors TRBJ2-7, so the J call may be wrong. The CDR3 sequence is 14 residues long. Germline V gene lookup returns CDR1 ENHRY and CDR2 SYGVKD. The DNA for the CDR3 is TGTGCCATCAGTGGGCGCGCCAGGGGTCCCGAGCAGTACTTC. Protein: CAISGRARGPEQYF.